This entry features one T cell receptor beta chain sequence. CDR1 is ENHRY and CDR2 is SYGVKD in the germline V gene. This CDR3 region has 19 residues. The germline V and J ends were trimmed by 2 bases and 4 bases, with 26 bases remaining between them. This record comes from a study of blood T cell repertoires in COVID-19. Overall study: Acute and convalescent COVID-19 specimens originated in the United States, Italy and Spain. In each case, the material was cDNA or gDNA derived from T cells, B-cell-depleted T cells, or PBMCs.

Under the authors' procedure: Reference gene primer amplification yielded estimated nucleated cell counts. Libraries were prepared by immunoSEQ multiplex PCR; TCRdb keeps only in-frame clonotypes and omits some of them. V, J and clone size were drawn from that table, and D and trimming were deduced from the DNA. Among approximately 190,000 clones listed, 83% were seen once. The clonotype originates from a woman aged 40 to 50 with acute or convalescent COVID-19. J is TRBJ1-2 and V is TRBV10-3; D remains unclear. The material sequenced was peripheral blood. The CDR3 loop reads CAISEPAGRETPVPYGYTF. DNA of the CDR3: TGTGCCATCAGTGAGCCCGCGGGCCGAGAGACACCCGTACCCTATGGCTACACCTTC.